This T cell receptor beta chain was identified in a study of CXCR3-negative and CXCR3-positive naive CD8 T cells. CDR3 length: 13 residues. Libraries of TRB cDNA were made by 5' RACE and carried UMIs. TCRdb reprocessed the 5' RACE reads and stores each CDR3 protein as one record, lacking DNA. This sample's table has approximately 59,000 distinct CDR3 sequences. Points from the study as a whole: CXCR3-positive naive cells had TRB CDR3s that were more hydrophobic than CXCR3-negative naive cells had.

On this clonotype: Its antigen is still unknown.

The chain links TRBV12-3 or TRBV12-4 to TRBJ1-1; checking the TCRdb D call of TRBD1 is not possible without DNA. Specimen: naive CXCR3+ CD8+ T cells from blood. Sample subset: CD45RO-CCR7+CD27+CD95- naive CD8+ T cells expressing CXCR3 (TNR3+). The source is a human donor in good health. Some clones in this sample may be carry-over from other donors' samples. This CDR3 is CASNTGGHTEAFF.